A selection of T cell receptor beta chains follows, all from one sample in a study of OX40 agonist ivuxolimab in advanced cancers. The data were produced by immunoSEQ multiplex PCR, yet TCRdb's version contains in-frame clones alone and is incomplete. The sample contains 53,000 or so clones, around four fifths of which appear only once. The sample consisted of CD4+ or CD8+ T cells sorted from blood, taken in a trial of the OX40 agonist ivuxolimab. These receptors were taken from an adult with an advanced solid tumor such as melanoma, head and neck, liver or kidney cancer. CDR3s include the opening cysteine and the closing phenylalanine or tryptophan. D genes are given only for firm matches. Expanded clones are given a class, and other clones once, few, many or no size at all.

D | size | J | V | CDR3 | DNA
TRBD1 | . | TRBJ2-7 | TRBV6-5 | CASRNTGTGGNEQYF | TGTGCCAGCAGAAACACCGGGACAGGGGGTAACGAGCAGTACTTC
TRBD2 | few | TRBJ2-5 | TRBV9 | CASSVGPGDSGGETQYF | TGTGCCAGCAGCGTTGGGCCCGGGGACAGCGGGGGGGAGACCCAGTACTTC
TRBD2 | few | TRBJ2-3 | TRBV5-4 | CASSLRLAGGRGGGTDTQYF | TGTGCCAGCAGCTTGCGACTAGCGGGAGGGAGGGGAGGTGGAACAGATACGCAGTATTTT
. | . | TRBJ2-3 | TRBV9 | CASSVSTDTQYF | TGTGCCAGCAGCGTCAGCACAGATACGCAGTATTTT
TRBD1 | . | TRBJ2-1 | TRBV6-5 | CASSAPGQGDNEQFF | TGTGCCAGCAGTGCCCCGGGACAGGGGGATAATGAGCAGTTCTTC
. | . | TRBJ2-7 | TRBV27 | CASLGGRPYEQYF | TGTGCCAGCTTAGGGGGAAGACCCTACGAGCAGTACTTC
. | medium-sized | TRBJ2-7 | TRBV6-5 | CASSYQPSYEQYF | TGTGCCAGCAGTTACCAACCCTCTTACGAGCAGTACTTC
TRBD1 | . | TRBJ2-5 | TRBV6-1 | CASSQGQGRGETQYF | TGTGCCAGCAGTCAGGGACAGGGGAGGGGAGAGACCCAGTACTTC
. | . | TRBJ2-3 | TRBV2 | CASSEASRGGGQYF | TGTGCCAGCAGTGAAGCTTCCCGTGGGGGCGGGCAGTATTTT
. | few | TRBJ2-7 | TRBV11-3 | CASSLTWGKGYEQYF | TGTGCCAGCAGCTTAACATGGGGAAAGGGGTACGAGCAGTACTTC
TRBD1 | . | TRBJ2-4 | TRBV27 | CASSSDRGAKNIQYF | TGTGCCAGCAGTTCGGACAGGGGAGCCAAAAACATTCAGTACTTC
. | . | TRBJ2-3 | TRBV11-3 | CASSSRGGADTQYF | TGTGCCAGCAGCTCCAGGGGGGGGGCAGATACGCAGTATTTT
. | . | TRBJ2-3 | TRBV4-3 | CASSTHVTDTQYF | TGCGCCAGCAGCACCCACGTGACAGATACGCAGTATTTT
. | . | TRBJ1-6 | TRBV23-1 | CASSHPSGVGSPLHF | TGCGCCAGCAGTCATCCCTCGGGGGTGGGTTCACCCCTCCACTTT
TRBD2 | once | TRBJ2-1 | TRBV13 | CASSILAGGINEQFF | TGTGCCAGCAGCATACTAGCGGGGGGTATCAATGAGCAGTTCTTC
. | . | TRBJ2-3 | TRBV4-3 | CASSPTHTDTQYF | TGCGCCAGCAGCCCGACCCATACAGATACGCAGTATTTT
. | once | TRBJ1-1 | TRBV6-4 | CASSGGPKGDPEAFF | TGTGCCAGCAGTGGGGGACCTAAGGGAGATCCTGAAGCTTTCTTT
. | . | TRBJ1-5 | TRBV5-4 | CASSLDGQPQHF | TGTGCCAGCAGCTTGGACGGGCAGCCCCAGCATTTT
TRBD1 | . | TRBJ1-1 | TRBV30 | CAWSITGVPTEAFF | TGTGCCTGGAGTATTACAGGGGTTCCCACTGAAGCTTTCTTT
TRBD1 | . | TRBJ2-6 | TRBV19 | CASNSRGRSGANVLTF | TGTGCCAGTAATAGCAGGGGGCGTTCGGGGGCCAACGTCCTGACTTTC
TRBD2 | few | TRBJ2-1 | TRBV10-3 | CAISEGLAGGYNEQFF | TGTGCCATCAGTGAAGGACTAGCGGGGGGTTACAATGAGCAGTTCTTC
TRBD2 | . | TRBJ2-5 | TRBV19 | CASSIQRGGQETQYF | TGTGCCAGTAGTATCCAGCGGGGAGGTCAAGAGACCCAGTACTTC
TRBD2 | . | TRBJ2-2 | TRBV4-1 | CASSQDRLAGGYTGELFF | TGCGCCAGCAGCCAAGATCGACTAGCGGGGGGTTACACCGGGGAGCTGTTTTTT
. | once | TRBJ2-7 | TRBV2 | CASSGTGTTEQYF | TGTGCCAGCAGTGGGACCGGGACCACCGAGCAGTACTTC
TRBD1 | . | TRBJ1-5 | TRBV19 | CASSEPGQGTQPQHF | TGTGCCAGTAGTGAGCCGGGACAGGGCACTCAGCCCCAGCATTTT
TRBD1 | . | TRBJ2-2 | TRBV5-1 | CASSWTGTGELFF | TGCGCCAGCAGCTGGACAGGGACCGGGGAGCTGTTTTTT
. | . | TRBJ2-5 | TRBV7-2 | CASSPIWRMGETQYF | TGTGCCAGCAGCCCCATCTGGCGGATGGGTGAGACCCAGTACTTC
TRBD2 | . | TRBJ2-7 | TRBV2 | CASSGGLAGGSSYEQYF | TGTGCCAGCAGTGGGGGACTAGCGGGAGGTAGCTCCTACGAGCAGTACTTC
. | . | TRBJ1-5 | TRBV6-5 | CATSRTDSNQPQHF | TGTGCCACCTCAAGAACGGACAGTAATCAGCCCCAGCATTTT
. | . | TRBJ1-1 | TRBV7-7 | CPRQGTLMNTEAFF | TGTCCCAGGCAGGGCACACTCATGAACACTGAAGCTTTCTTT
. | . | TRBJ2-5 | TRBV4-2 | CASSQEGRGGLSGETQYF | TGTGCCAGCAGCCAAGAAGGCAGGGGCGGACTCAGCGGAGAGACCCAGTACTTC
. | . | TRBJ2-7 | TRBV7-2 | CASSGPNRPYEQYF | TGTGCCAGCAGCGGCCCCAATCGACCCTACGAGCAGTACTTC
. | . | TRBJ2-3 | TRBV5-5 | CASSLSPLGGVTDTQYF | TGTGCCAGCAGCTTGTCGCCCCTGGGTGGGGTCACAGATACGCAGTATTTT
TRBD1 | . | TRBJ2-7 | TRBV7-6 | CASSLTGTGIYEQYF | TGTGCCAGCAGCTTAACCGGGACAGGGATCTACGAGCAGTACTTC
TRBD1 | . | TRBJ1-6 | TRBV30 | CAWSPRTGINSSLHF | TGTGCCTGGAGTCCACGGACAGGGATAAATTCGTCCCTCCACTTT
TRBD1 | . | TRBJ2-3 | TRBV4-1 | CASSQLQGAPTDTQYF | TGCGCCAGCAGCCAATTACAGGGGGCGCCAACAGATACGCAGTATTTT
. | few | TRBJ1-5 | TRBV10-3 | CAISEGFDNQPQHF | TGTGCCATCAGCGAGGGTTTTGACAATCAGCCCCAGCATTTT
. | . | TRBJ1-1 | TRBV6-5 | CASSYRGAEAFF | TGTGCCAGCAGTTACAGAGGCGCTGAAGCTTTCTTT
TRBD1 | few | TRBJ1-4 | TRBV5-1 | CASSLTVQGAGEKLFF | TGCGCCAGCAGCTTGACTGTACAGGGGGCGGGTGAAAAACTGTTTTTT
. | medium-sized | TRBJ1-2 | TRBV5-1 | CASSLSAEAGYTF | TGCGCCAGCAGCTTGAGTGCCGAGGCTGGCTACACCTTC
TRBD1 | . | TRBJ2-7 | TRBV5-1 | CASSMTLGTGLAEQYF | TGCGCCAGCAGCATGACCCTCGGGACAGGCCTTGCCGAGCAGTACTTC
. | . | TRBJ2-5 | TRBV19 | CASSIRGQQETQYF | TGTGCCAGTAGTATTCGAGGGCAGCAAGAGACCCAGTACTTC
TRBD1 | . | TRBJ2-7 | TRBV7-3 | CASSLTAGTGHTEQYF | TGTGCCAGCAGCTTGACGGCCGGGACAGGGCACACCGAGCAGTACTTC
. | . | TRBJ2-5 | TRBV30 | CAWTRTAKETQYF | TGTGCCTGGACCCGGACAGCAAAAGAGACCCAGTACTTC
TRBD1 | . | TRBJ1-2 | TRBV18 | CASSRAKGAGGYTF | TGTGCCAGCTCACGTGCCAAGGGGGCGGGCGGCTACACCTTC
. | . | TRBJ1-3 | TRBV2 | CASATPSGNTIYF | TGTGCCAGCGCGACTCCTTCTGGAAACACCATATATTTT